Below, 13 T cell receptor beta chains from the same sample are listed, as sequenced in a study of shared clonotypes between healthy human individuals (dated by TCRdb to between 2020 and 2021). Libraries were constructed by the immunoSEQ multiplex PCR assay. As stored in TCRdb, this immuneACCESS dataset retains in-frame rearrangements with V and J assigned. A fraction of the clones does not appear; measured against another copy, unresolved V genes explain less than half of the discrepancy, and the remainder lacks a known reason. This sample gives over a million clones in total; roughly 98.5% of them show up just once. Of the sample, 0.36% is held by the ten largest clones. Specimen: naive CD4+ T cells sorted from blood. According to the study, the label for this sample's cell subset or site signals: CD45RA+ positively selected. These TCRs come from a man aged 25-45 years in good health.

The rearrangement joins TRBV7-8 to TRBJ2-7; 9 nucleotides line up with TRBD1. Losses at the gene ends were 0 bases for V and 7 bases for J; bases not matched to a gene: 16. Per germline, CDR1 SGHVS and CDR2 FQNEAQ. The CDR3 length is 18 residues. In nucleotides, the CDR3 is TGTGCCAGCAGCTTAGCCCCCGGGACAGGGTTGGGAGCTGGGGAGCAGTACTTC. Translating gives CASSLAPGTGLGAGEQYF.

CDR3 in DNA: TGTGCCAGCAGTTCCCGGGACTTCTCCTACGAGCAGTACTTC. Its protein is CASSSRDFSYEQYF. The chain uses TRBV6-1 and TRBJ2-7; a weak D match, TRBD2 (6 bases). The ends were cut back, 5 bases at V and 0 bases at J, with 11 bases in the middle. CDR3 size: 14 residues. The germline V gene encodes CDR1 MNHNS and CDR2 SASEGT.

The J gene is TRBJ2-5, the V gene TRBV5-1; 7 positions match TRBD2. V trimming: 0 bases; J trimming: 7 bases; junction bases outside the gene matches: 6. The CDR3 loop spans 14 amino acids. From germline, CDR1 is SGHRS and CDR2 YFSETQ. CDR3: CASSLAEGEGTQYF. CDR3 coding DNA: TGCGCCAGCAGCTTGGCCGAAGGGGAGGGGACCCAGTACTTC.

The V and J genes are TRBV6-5 and TRBJ2-2; D is perhaps TRBD2 (5 bases). Germline V gene lookup returns CDR1 MNHEY and CDR2 SVGAGI. The CDR3 contains 15 residues. Trimming removed 2 bases at V and 1 base at J, with 8 bases between. The DNA for the CDR3 is TGTGCCAGCAGTTACGAGGGCCTGAACACCGGGGAGCTGTTTTTT. Residues: CASSYEGLNTGELFF.

The chain uses TRBV15 and TRBJ2-1; the match to TRBD1 covers 7 bases. J gave up 7 bases and V 1 base, and 13 bases lay outside the gene matches. Per germline, CDR1 LNHNV and CDR2 YYDKDF (reference sequence). The CDR3 length is 17 residues. This chain's CDR3 is CATSRVTGAFLRNEQFF. The CDR3 nucleotides are TGTGCCACCAGCAGAGTAACAGGGGCCTTCCTTCGGAATGAGCAGTTCTTC.

The V gene is TRBV7-8, the J gene TRBJ2-4; D is undetermined. The CDR3 is 16 amino acids. The germline gives CDR1 SGHVS, CDR2 FQNEAQ. V was trimmed by 0 bases and J by 2 bases, leaving 11 bases between them. The DNA for the CDR3 is TGTGCCAGCAGCTTAGCGCGAAGGTATCCCAAAAACATTCAGTACTTC. This codes for CASSLARRYPKNIQYF.

The J gene is TRBJ2-1, the V gene TRBV10-3; 9 nucleotides agree with TRBD2. Per the germline V gene, CDR1 is ENHRY and CDR2 is SYGVKD. V lost 3 bases to trimming and J lost 0 bases; unmatched junction nucleotides: 12. CDR3 length: 19 residues. CDR3 bases: TGTGCCATCAGTGAATATAGCGGGAGAGCCGCTAACTCCTACAATGAGCAGTTCTTC. Protein sequence: CAISEYSGRAANSYNEQFF.

The chain is built from TRBV10-2 and TRBJ2-3, with D tentatively TRBD1 (6 bases). CDR3 length: 15 residues. Germline assignment: CDR1 WSHSY and CDR2 SAAADI. The germline V and J ends were trimmed by 6 bases and 1 base, with 14 bases remaining between them. CDR3 in amino acids: CASSLGKGGTDTQYF. As DNA, the CDR3 is TGCGCCAGCAGCCTAGGGAAGGGGGGCACAGATACGCAGTATTTT.

This chain joins TRBV7-2 and TRBJ2-5; D may be TRBD1 or TRBD2 (5 bases each). CDR1 is SGHTA and CDR2 is FQGNSA in the germline V gene. Trimming stripped 2 bases from V and 8 bases from J, with 24 bases between. The CDR3 length is 17 residues. In nucleotides, the CDR3 is TGTGCCAGCAGCTTACTTCTCAGTACGGGACCACCGATTACCCAGTACTTC. It yields the protein CASSLLLSTGPPITQYF.

The genes are TRBV7-8 and TRBJ1-1; unclear D gene. The CDR3 consists of 13 residues. Germline CDR1 SGHVS, CDR2 FQNEAQ. V lost 1 base and J lost 6, with 9 bases in between. CDR3: CASSLVESAEAFF. The CDR3 bases are TGTGCCAGCAGCTTAGTAGAGTCGGCTGAAGCTTTCTTT.

The chain links TRBV27 to TRBJ2-6; D gene ambiguous. Trimming took 6 bases from V and 2 from J, leaving 8 bases between them. Germline CDR1 MNHEY, CDR2 SMNVEV (reference sequence). The CDR3 contains 14 residues. CDR3 region: CASRLEAGANVLTF. The CDR3 region has the DNA TGTGCCAGCAGACTCGAGGCTGGGGCCAACGTCCTGACTTTC.

Here the CDR3 DNA reads TGTGCCAGCTCACCCCTACCCTCCTCGACCGTCTACGAGCAGTACTTC. It translates to CASSPLPSSTVYEQYF. The chain employs TRBV18 and TRBJ2-7; D gene uncertain. Germline V CDR1 and CDR2: KGHSH, LQKENI. The CDR3 contains 16 residues. The V and J ends lost 3 bases and 3 bases respectively, with 18 bases between them.

The chain combines TRBV5-3 with TRBJ1-5, with D possibly matching TRBD1 (6 bases). TRBV5-3 belongs to the ORF category, with a function that is uncertain. The V and J ends lost 9 bases and 5 bases respectively, with 15 bases between them. This CDR3 is built from 13 residues. The CDR3 sequence: CATSTGRDQPQHF. The DNA for the CDR3 is TGTGCCACTTCAACAGGGCGGGATCAGCCCCAGCATTTT.